The 5 T cell receptor beta chains below were found in one sample sequenced in a study of beta chain features in type 1 diabetes listed by TCRdb under 2018. The method was the immunoSEQ multiplex PCR assay. The entire amount of isolated RNA was reverse transcribed using the High Capacity cDNA Reverse Transcription Kit, so the sequenced TCRB transcripts were expressed ones. TCRdb limited this immuneACCESS table to in-frame rearrangements with V and J called. A share of clones is missing; checked studies link under half to unresolved V genes, and the rest is unexplained. In all, the sample holds 850,000 to 900,000 clones, and roughly 15% of those were seen once. The biggest ten clones account for 0.023% of the sample. The specimen sequenced was naive CD4+ T cells from blood. Read against the paper, the sample's cell subset or site label means: true naive CD4+ T cells. These receptors were taken from a woman aged 18-35 years in good health.

This clone was recorded a few times. This sequence joins TRBV6-6 and TRBJ2-5; the D gene is possibly TRBD1 (5 bases). The CDR3 spans 15 residues. Germline assignment: CDR1 MNHNY and CDR2 SVGAGI (reference sequence). V was trimmed by 0 bases and J by 5 bases, leaving 13 bases between them. CDR3: CASSYSRVRRETQYF. For the CDR3, the DNA is TGTGCCAGCAGTTACTCCAGGGTACGGCGGGAGACCCAGTACTTC.

V and J are TRBV7-2 and TRBJ2-7; 13 bases are a match to TRBD2. V was clipped by 5 bases and J by 1 base; unmatched bases: 2. This CDR3 comprises 15 residues. Germline CDR1 SGHTA, CDR2 FQGNSA. CDR3 in amino acids: CASSRTSGSSYEQYF. The CDR3 region has the DNA TGTGCCAGCAGCCGGACTAGCGGGAGTTCCTACGAGCAGTACTTC.

This clone showed up just a few times. V gene TRBV2 combines with J gene TRBJ2-2; D possibly matches TRBD1 or TRBD2 (5 bases each). The CDR3 has 17 amino acids. CDR1 and CDR2 from the germline V gene are SNHLY and FYNNEI. V dropped 6 bases and J dropped 4 bases, with 21 bases sitting between them. The CDR3 spells CASSVGVNGQTTGELFF. CDR3 DNA: TGTGCCAGCAGCGTGGGGGTTAACGGACAAACCACCGGGGAGCTGTTTTTT.

V and J are TRBV28 and TRBJ2-1, with TRBD2 matching over 8 bases. CDR3 length: 16 residues. Trimming at V came to 5 bases and at J to 12 bases, leaving 18 bases not matched to a gene. Germline loops: CDR1 MDHEN, CDR2 SYDVKM. The CDR3 coding sequence is TGTGCCAGCAGTCGGAGAAGCGGGAGCGCCATACGGGGGCAGTTCTTC. The encoded protein is CASSRRSGSAIRGQFF.

This clone was seen only a few times. V usage is TRBV15 and J usage is TRBJ2-1, with 8 nucleotides matching TRBD2. CDR1 and CDR2 (germline): LNHNV, YYDKDF (reference sequence). The CDR3 is made up of 21 amino acids. The J segment lost 0 bases and the V segment lost 1 base, leaving 17 bases of the junction unmatched. The CDR3 is CATSRVPFGAGTRSSYNEQFF. The CDR3 nucleotides read TGTGCCACCAGCAGAGTTCCTTTTGGTGCCGGGACTAGGAGCTCCTACAATGAGCAGTTCTTC.